The clone carrying this T cell receptor beta chain came up a few times. The antigen remains unidentified. The sample originates from a study of long-term antiretroviral therapy in people with HIV. General observations from the study: No data on ART adherence, viral resistance or therapy changes.

Researchers report immunoSEQ v3.0 was run at survey level. TCRdb's copy holds only in-frame clones and misses some; the assay was immunoSEQ multiplex PCR. Of approximately 28,000 clones listed, around four fifths are singletons. This CDR3 contains 13 residues. The germline CDR1 and CDR2 sequences are SEHNR and FQNEAQ (reference sequence). V lost 8 bases and J lost 5; bases outside the gene matches: 6. The chain couples TRBV7-9 to TRBJ2-1, with TRBD1 matching 7 bases. The sample consisted of unsorted PBMCs, taken 0.8 years before starting antiretroviral therapy. The clonotype was recovered from a man between 18 and 35 years old with HIV. In DNA, the CDR3 is TGTGCCAGCGCCGGGACAGCACACAATGAGCAGTTCTTC. It yields the protein CASAGTAHNEQFF.